The 23 T cell receptor beta chains listed next were all sequenced from one sample in a study of Tregs in tolerant kidney transplant recipients. Libraries were prepared by immunoSEQ multiplex PCR; TCRdb keeps only in-frame clonotypes and omits some of them. The data show under 300,000 clones, with 65% to 85% seen just once and over 0.5% held by the top ten. Sequencing was performed on CD4+ T cells from blood. Source of these receptors: a human donor in good health.

The chain combines TRBV18 with TRBJ2-7, with 7 bases that match TRBD1. Germline CDR1 is KGHSH and CDR2 is LQKENI. CDR3 size: 14 residues. V was pared by 4 bases and J by 4 bases, with 7 bases of the junction left unmatched. The CDR3 is CASSLTTGQYEQYF. CDR3 DNA: TGTGCCAGCTCACTTACCACGGGACAGTACGAGCAGTACTTC. Filled out from reference TRBV18 and TRBJ2-7, the complete variable domain reads NAGVMQNPRHLVRRRGQEARLRCSPMKGHSHVYWYRQLPEEGLKFMVYLQKENIIDESGMPKERFSAEFPKEGPSILRIQQVVRGDSAAYFCASSLTTGQYEQYFGPGTRLTVT.

This chain joins TRBV27 and TRBJ2-3; no definite D call. This CDR3 spans 13 amino acids. CDR1 MNHEY and CDR2 SMNVEV come from the germline V gene (reference sequence). Trimming removed 3 bases at V and 0 bases at J, with 4 bases between. DNA for the CDR3: TGTGCCAGCAGTTTCATTAGCACAGATACGCAGTATTTT. It specifies CASSFISTDTQYF.

The chain carries TRBV7-8 and TRBJ1-3, with D uncertain. The CDR3 length is 12 residues. Per the germline V gene, CDR1 is SGHVS and CDR2 is FQNEAQ. The germline V and J ends were trimmed by 2 bases and 6 bases, with 5 bases remaining between them. CDR3 sequence reads: CASSLIANTIYF. CDR3 DNA sequence: TGTGCCAGCAGCTTAATTGCAAACACCATATATTTT. Using reference TRBV7-8 and TRBJ1-3 for the parts outside the CDR3, the full variable domain is GAGVSQSPRYKVAKRGQDVALRCDPISGHVSLFWYQQALGQGPEFLTYFQNEAQLDKSGLPSDRFFAERPEGSVSTLKIQRTQQEDSAVYLCASSLIANTIYFGEGSWLTVV.

The chain recombines TRBV18 with TRBJ2-2, with 9 bases that match TRBD1. From germline, CDR1 is KGHSH and CDR2 LQKENI. With V trimmed by 2 bases and J by 6 bases, 7 bases remained unmatched. The CDR3 runs 16 residues. The CDR3 region is CASSPGTGLISGELFF. CDR3 in DNA: TGTGCCAGCTCACCAGGGACAGGGTTAATCTCCGGGGAGCTGTTTTTT.

The chain couples TRBV2 to TRBJ2-5; TRBD1 or TRBD2 may be the D gene (6 bases each). Trimming cost V 6 bases and J 5 bases, with 10 bases left between them. Germline CDR1 reads SNHLY; CDR2 reads FYNNEI. The CDR3 covers 12 residues. CDR3 protein: CASSEGGETQYF. The CDR3 coding sequence is TGTGCCAGCAGCGAGGGGGGTGAGACCCAGTACTTC.

This clone was detected only once. This chain connects TRBV5-1 to TRBJ2-5; 8 bases match TRBD2. This CDR3 has 13 amino acids. V shed 1 base and J 8 bases; nucleotides not matched to a gene: 4. Per germline, CDR1 SGHRS and CDR2 YFSETQ. CDR3 bases: TGCGCCAGCAGCTTGATCGCGGGAGGAACCCAGTACTTC. Translated: CASSLIAGGTQYF.

The V and J genes are TRBV6-5 and TRBJ1-3; no firm D call. The CDR3 totals 15 residues. The V gene lost 2 bases and the J gene lost 2 bases, with 10 bases spanning the gap. In germline, CDR1 is MNHEY, CDR2 SVGAGI. Here the CDR3 DNA reads TGTGCCAGCAGTTACGCGGGGAGAACTGGAAACACCATATATTTT. Encoded protein: CASSYAGRTGNTIYF.

This chain links TRBV5-8 with TRBJ2-5; TRBD2 might be the D (6 bases). V was shortened by 7 bases and J by 5 bases, with 18 bases between the two germline ends. The CDR3 contains 14 residues. Germline lookup yields CDR1 SGHTS and CDR2 YDEGEE. CDR3 sequence: CASGEGRAGETQYF. The CDR3 coding sequence is TGTGCCAGCGGCGAGGGGCGGGCGGGGGAGACCCAGTACTTC. The full variable domain, with the rest looked up from reference TRBV5-8 and TRBJ2-5, is EAGVTQSPTHLIKTRGQQATLRCSPISGHTSVYWYQQALGLGLQFLLWYDEGEERNRGNFPPRFSGRQFPNYSSELNVNALELEDSALYLCASGEGRAGETQYFGPGTRLLVL.

The V call is TRBV19, the J call TRBJ1-1; D is perhaps TRBD1 (6 bases). CDR1 and CDR2 from the germline V gene are LNHDA and SQIVND (reference sequence). Trimming removed 4 bases from V and 0 bases from J, with 15 bases in between. The CDR3 runs 16 residues. The CDR3 is CASSTTGQPMNTEAFF. The CDR3 DNA reads as TGTGCCAGTAGTACGACGGGACAACCAATGAACACTGAAGCTTTCTTT.

This clone occurred once. The chain links TRBV10-3 to TRBJ2-1; 7 bases align to TRBD1. Unmatched junction bases numbered 2, after V lost 6 bases and J lost 0 bases. The CDR3 contains 14 residues. CDR1 is ENHRY and CDR2 is SYGVKD in the germline V gene. CDR3 coding DNA: TGTGCCATCAGGGGACAGAGCTCCTACAATGAGCAGTTCTTC. Its translation is CAIRGQSSYNEQFF.

V and J are TRBV6-1 and TRBJ1-5, with 9 nucleotides matching TRBD1. V dropped 7 bases and J dropped 7; count of bases not matched to a gene: 11. CDR1 is MNHNS, CDR2 SASEGT, per germline. The CDR3 contains 15 residues. For the CDR3, the DNA is TGTGCCAGCAAGACCCGGGACAGGGAAGGACAGCCCCAGCATTTT. Translation gives CASKTRDREGQPQHF.

The chain recombines TRBV9 with TRBJ1-1; 7 bases are a match to TRBD1. V shed 1 base, J shed 1 base, and the junction held 4 bases outside the gene matches. This CDR3 has 15 residues. CDR1 SGDLS and CDR2 YYNGEE come from the germline V gene. CDR3 residues: CASSVTGAGNTEAFF. CDR3 sequence (DNA): TGTGCCAGCAGCGTAACAGGGGCGGGGAACACTGAAGCTTTCTTT.

A remark on this clone: Mismatch with germline at one junction end may stem from a read error. The gene calls are TRBV6-5 and TRBJ2-7; 9 bases map to TRBD1. Germline CDR1 is MNHEY and CDR2 is SVGAGI. The CDR3 spans 16 residues. CDR3 residues: CASSYLPGQGSDEQYF. The CDR3 DNA is TGTGCCAGCAGTTACCTACCGGGACAGGGCTCCGACGAGCAGTACTTC.

The V call is TRBV6-5, the J call TRBJ1-1; D uncertain. In germline, CDR1 is MNHEY, CDR2 SVGAGI. This CDR3 contains 14 residues. Trimming removed 4 bases from V and 5 bases from J, with 14 bases in between. The CDR3 sequence is CASSSRQVRTEAFF. The CDR3 DNA is TGTGCCAGCAGTTCGAGGCAGGTGCGAACTGAAGCTTTCTTT.

The chain carries TRBV30 and TRBJ2-1, with TRBD2 matching over 9 bases. Germline V gene lookup returns CDR1 GTSNPN and CDR2 SVGIG (reference sequence). This CDR3 is built from 19 residues. V lost 3 bases, J lost 2 bases, and 17 bases stayed unmatched. CDR3 loop: CAWRSRREGRFQAYNEQFF. CDR3 DNA: TGTGCCTGGAGGTCACGGCGGGAGGGCCGTTTTCAGGCCTACAATGAGCAGTTCTTC.

This chain links TRBV7-2 with TRBJ1-1; D unclear. Deletions cut 0 bases from V and 9 bases from J, with 8 bases between. CDR3 length: 12 residues. Germline-derived CDR1 and CDR2 are SGHTA and FQGNSA. Here the CDR3 reads CASSLASAKAFF. As DNA, the CDR3 is TGTGCCAGCAGCTTAGCTTCTGCGAAAGCTTTCTTT. The full variable domain, its missing parts supplied by reference TRBV7-2 and TRBJ1-1, is GAGVSQSPSNKVTEKGKDVELRCDPISGHTALYWYRQSLGQGLEFLIYFQGNSAPDKSGLPSDRFSAERTGGSVSTLTIQRTQQEDSAVYLCASSLASAKAFFGQGTRLTVV.

CDR3 sequence: CASSPREARSGNTIYF. For the CDR3, the DNA is TGTGCCAGCAGCCCCCGAGAGGCGCGCTCTGGAAACACCATATATTTT. This chain uses TRBV9 with TRBJ1-3; D ambiguous. CDR1 is SGDLS and CDR2 is YYNGEE in the germline V gene. Trimming left V 4 bases short and J 0 bases short, with 14 bases between. CDR3 length: 16 amino acids.

This chain joins TRBV18 and TRBJ2-7, with 7 bases matching TRBD1. Germline CDR1 and CDR2: KGHSH and LQKENI. This CDR3 comprises 15 residues. J was trimmed by 3 bases and V by 2 bases; bases with no gene match: 7. The CDR3 DNA follows: TGTGCCAGCTCACCAGGCAGGGGGACCTACTACGAGCAGTACTTC. Translation gives CASSPGRGTYYEQYF.

The chain has TRBV27 and TRBJ2-5; TRBD2 matches 11 bases. The J call could be wrong; TRBJ2-7 is a better fit for the DNA end. The CDR3 length is 15 residues. Germline CDR1 and CDR2: MNHEY and SMNVEV (reference sequence). DNA of the CDR3: TGTGCCAGCAGTAGACTAGCGGGGCTTTCCTACGAGCAGTACTTC. Amino acids: CASSRLAGLSYEQYF.

This chain joins TRBV20-1 and TRBJ2-1; no reliable D call. The CDR3 is 11 residues long. Germline V lookup: CDR1 DFQATT, CDR2 SNEGSKA (reference sequence). V gave up 6 bases and J gave up 7 bases, with 10 bases separating them. The CDR3 region is CSAPMANEQFF. CDR3 DNA sequence: TGCAGTGCCCCTATGGCGAATGAGCAGTTCTTC.

V usage is TRBV18 and J usage is TRBJ1-1; TRBD1 might be the D (5 bases). Germline CDR1 and CDR2: KGHSH and LQKENI. The CDR3 sequence is 15 residues long. V was cut by 1 base and J by 2 bases, with 11 bases left in between. CDR3 coding DNA: TGTGCCAGCTCACCACTTCGGGGCGGAAACACTGAAGCTTTCTTT. This translates into CASSPLRGGNTEAFF.

The V call is TRBV20-1, the J call TRBJ2-1; no clear D. Trimming stripped 0 bases from V and 9 bases from J, with 6 bases between. CDR3 length: 11 amino acids. CDR1 is DFQATT, CDR2 SNEGSKA, per germline (reference sequence). The CDR3 DNA sequence: TGCAGTGCTAGAGATAAGGCTGAGCAGTTCTTC. This encodes CSARDKAEQFF.

The rearrangement links TRBV5-1 to TRBJ2-1, with D perhaps TRBD1 (6 bases). V lost 1 base, J lost 0 bases, and 17 bases lay in between. Germline CDR1 and CDR2: SGHRS and YFSETQ. This CDR3 comprises 18 residues. CDR3 loop: CASSLPRGLYSSYNEQFF. In DNA, the CDR3 is TGCGCCAGCAGCTTGCCCAGGGGTCTTTATAGCTCCTACAATGAGCAGTTCTTC. The full variable domain, its missing parts supplied by reference TRBV5-1 and TRBJ2-1, is KAGVTQTPRYLIKTRGQQVTLSCSPISGHRSVSWYQQTPGQGLQFLFEYFSETQRNKGNFPGRFSGRQFSNSRSEMNVSTLELGDSALYLCASSLPRGLYSSYNEQFFGPGTRLTVL.